This TCR beta chain was captured in a study of T cell clones after liver transplantation. About the research overall: Immunosuppression withdrawal was tried within 2 years after liver transplantation in this trial. General observations from the study: Conclusions were preliminary, with small, heterogeneous patient groups. Low donor cell numbers restricted donor-reactive repertoire measurement in two subjects.

Libraries were prepared by immunoSEQ multiplex PCR; TCRdb keeps only in-frame clonotypes and omits some of them. The sample includes 75,000 to 100,000 clones, nearly 85% of them seen just once. The CDR3 covers 14 residues. Germline-derived CDR1 and CDR2 are SGHTA and FQGTGA. V dropped 5 bases and J dropped 8 bases, with 18 bases sitting between them. This clone was detected only once. Its target is unknown. The source material was CD4+ T cells from blood, sampled approximately 3.5 years after liver transplant. The rearrangement uses TRBV7-3 and TRBJ1-2; D is uncertain. This receptor was identified in a human patient who received a liver transplant. Some T cells may have come from the graft donor. CDR3 in amino acids: CASSPGPSAGGYTF. CDR3 in DNA: TGTGCCAGCAGCCCGGGTCCATCGGCCGGGGGCTACACCTTC.